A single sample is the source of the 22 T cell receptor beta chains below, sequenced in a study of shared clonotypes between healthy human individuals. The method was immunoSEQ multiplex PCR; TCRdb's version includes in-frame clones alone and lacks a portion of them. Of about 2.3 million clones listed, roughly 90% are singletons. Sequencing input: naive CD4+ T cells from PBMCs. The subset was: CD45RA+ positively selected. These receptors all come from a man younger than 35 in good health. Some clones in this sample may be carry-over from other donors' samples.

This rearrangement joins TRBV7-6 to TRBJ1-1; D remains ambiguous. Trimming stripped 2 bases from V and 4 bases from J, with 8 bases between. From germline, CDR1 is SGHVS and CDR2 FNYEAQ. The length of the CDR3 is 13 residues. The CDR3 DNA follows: TGTGCCAGCAGCTTACAGGAAACCACTGAAGCTTTCTTT. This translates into CASSLQETTEAFF. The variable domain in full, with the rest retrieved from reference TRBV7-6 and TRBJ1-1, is GAGVSQSPRYKVTKRGQDVALRCDPISGHVSLYWYRQALGQGPEFLTYFNYEAQQDKSGLPNDRFSAERPEGSISTLTIQRTEQRDSAMYRCASSLQETTEAFFGQGTRLTVV.

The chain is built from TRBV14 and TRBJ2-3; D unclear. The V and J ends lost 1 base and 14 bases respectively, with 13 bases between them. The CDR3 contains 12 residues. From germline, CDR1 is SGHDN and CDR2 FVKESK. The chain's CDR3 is CASSQALGRVYF. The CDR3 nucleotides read TGTGCCAGCAGCCAAGCGCTCGGAAGGGTGTATTTT.

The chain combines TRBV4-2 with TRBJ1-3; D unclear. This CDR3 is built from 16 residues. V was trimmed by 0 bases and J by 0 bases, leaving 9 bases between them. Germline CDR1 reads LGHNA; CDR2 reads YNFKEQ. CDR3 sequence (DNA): TGTGCCAGCAGCCAAGAGACGGTCTTCTCTGGAAACACCATATATTTT. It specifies CASSQETVFSGNTIYF.

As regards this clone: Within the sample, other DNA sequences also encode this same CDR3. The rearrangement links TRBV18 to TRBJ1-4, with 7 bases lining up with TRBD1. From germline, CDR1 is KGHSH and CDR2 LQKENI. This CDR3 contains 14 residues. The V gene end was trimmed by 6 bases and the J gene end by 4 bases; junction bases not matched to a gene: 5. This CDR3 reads CASSPDRVNEKLFF. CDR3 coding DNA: TGTGCCAGCTCTCCCGACAGGGTTAATGAAAAACTGTTTTTT.

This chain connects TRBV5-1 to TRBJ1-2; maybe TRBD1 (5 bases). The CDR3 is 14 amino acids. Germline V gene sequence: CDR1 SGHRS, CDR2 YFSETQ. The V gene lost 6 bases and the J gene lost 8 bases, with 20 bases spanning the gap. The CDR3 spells CASTQSEGLWGYTF. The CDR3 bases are TGCGCCAGCACCCAATCTGAGGGGCTCTGGGGCTACACCTTC.

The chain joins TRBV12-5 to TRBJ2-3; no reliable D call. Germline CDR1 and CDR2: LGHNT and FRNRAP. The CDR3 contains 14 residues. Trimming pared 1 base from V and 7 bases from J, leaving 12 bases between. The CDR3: CASGLDHPHYTQYF. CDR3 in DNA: TGTGCTAGTGGTTTGGATCATCCTCACTATACGCAGTATTTT.

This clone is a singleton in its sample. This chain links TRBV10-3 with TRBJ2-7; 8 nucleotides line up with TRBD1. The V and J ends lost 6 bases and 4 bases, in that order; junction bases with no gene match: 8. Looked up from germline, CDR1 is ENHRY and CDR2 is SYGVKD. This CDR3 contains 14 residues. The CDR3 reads CAIRQTGDVYEQYF. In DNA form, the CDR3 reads TGTGCCATCAGACAGACAGGGGACGTGTACGAGCAGTACTTC.

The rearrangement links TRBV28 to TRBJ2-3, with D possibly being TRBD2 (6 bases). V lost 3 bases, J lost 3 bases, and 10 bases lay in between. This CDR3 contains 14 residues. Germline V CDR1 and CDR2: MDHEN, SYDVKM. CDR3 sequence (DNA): TGTGCCAGCAGTTTTAATCGGGAGACAGATACGCAGTATTTT. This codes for CASSFNRETDTQYF.

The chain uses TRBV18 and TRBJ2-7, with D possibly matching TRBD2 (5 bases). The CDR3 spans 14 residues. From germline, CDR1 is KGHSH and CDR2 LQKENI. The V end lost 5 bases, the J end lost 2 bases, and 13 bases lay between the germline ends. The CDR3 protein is CASSSLGVAYEQYF. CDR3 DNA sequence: TGTGCCAGCTCATCCCTCGGGGTTGCCTACGAGCAGTACTTC.

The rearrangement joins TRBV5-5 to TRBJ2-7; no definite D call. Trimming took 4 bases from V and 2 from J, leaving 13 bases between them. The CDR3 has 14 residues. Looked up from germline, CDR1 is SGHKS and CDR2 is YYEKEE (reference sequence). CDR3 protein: CASSPSGPAYEQYF. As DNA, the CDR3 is TGTGCCAGCAGCCCCTCCGGGCCCGCCTACGAGCAGTACTTC.

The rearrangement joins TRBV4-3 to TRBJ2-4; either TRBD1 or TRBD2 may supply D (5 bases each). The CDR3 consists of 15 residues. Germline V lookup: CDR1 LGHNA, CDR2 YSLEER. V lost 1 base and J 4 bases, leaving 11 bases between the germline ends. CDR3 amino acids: CASSQAAGAKNIQYF. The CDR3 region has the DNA TGCGCCAGCAGCCAAGCGGCCGGGGCAAAAAACATTCAGTACTTC.

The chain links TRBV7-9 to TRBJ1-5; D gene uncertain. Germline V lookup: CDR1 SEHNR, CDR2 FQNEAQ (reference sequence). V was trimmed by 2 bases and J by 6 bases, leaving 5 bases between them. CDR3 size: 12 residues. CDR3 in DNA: TGTGCCAGCAGCTTACAGGCTCAGCCCCAGCATTTT. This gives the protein CASSLQAQPQHF. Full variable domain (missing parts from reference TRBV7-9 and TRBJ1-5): DTGVSQNPRHKITKRGQNVTFRCDPISEHNRLYWYRQTLGQGPEFLTYFQNEAQLEKSRLLSDRFSAERPKGSFSTLEIQRTEQGDSAMYLCASSLQAQPQHFGDGTRLSIL.

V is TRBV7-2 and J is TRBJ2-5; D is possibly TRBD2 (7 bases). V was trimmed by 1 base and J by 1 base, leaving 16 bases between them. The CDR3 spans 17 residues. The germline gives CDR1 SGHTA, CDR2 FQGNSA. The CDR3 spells CASSLVGGALAQETQYF. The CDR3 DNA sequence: TGTGCCAGCAGCTTAGTTGGGGGGGCGCTGGCCCAAGAGACCCAGTACTTC.

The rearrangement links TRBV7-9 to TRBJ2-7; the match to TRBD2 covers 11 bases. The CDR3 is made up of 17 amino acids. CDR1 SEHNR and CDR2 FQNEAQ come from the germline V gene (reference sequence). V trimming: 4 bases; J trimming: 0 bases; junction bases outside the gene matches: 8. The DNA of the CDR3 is TGTGCCAGCAGCTCCCCCCCGGGACTAGCGGACTCCTACGAGCAGTACTTC. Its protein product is CASSSPPGLADSYEQYF.

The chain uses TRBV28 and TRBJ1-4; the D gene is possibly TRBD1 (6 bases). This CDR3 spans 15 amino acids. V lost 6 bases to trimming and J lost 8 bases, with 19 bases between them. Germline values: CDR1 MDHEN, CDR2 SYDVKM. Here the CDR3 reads CASRGGQGAGEKLFF. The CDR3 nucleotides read TGTGCCAGCAGAGGGGGACAAGGGGCTGGGGAAAAACTGTTTTTT.

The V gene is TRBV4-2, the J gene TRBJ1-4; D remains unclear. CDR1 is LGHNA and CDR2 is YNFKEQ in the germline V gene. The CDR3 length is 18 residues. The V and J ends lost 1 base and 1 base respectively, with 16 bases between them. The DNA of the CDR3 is TGTGCCAGCAGCCAAGTAAGGTCGACCGGAGGAACTAATGAAAAACTGTTTTTT. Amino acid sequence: CASSQVRSTGGTNEKLFF.

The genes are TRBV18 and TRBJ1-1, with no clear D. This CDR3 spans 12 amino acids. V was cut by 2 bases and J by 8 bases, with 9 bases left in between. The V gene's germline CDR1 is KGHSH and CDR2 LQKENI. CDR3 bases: TGTGCCAGCTCACCATTAAGCAGAGAAGCTTTCTTT. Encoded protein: CASSPLSREAFF. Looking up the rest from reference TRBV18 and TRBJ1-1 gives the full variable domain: NAGVMQNPRHLVRRRGQEARLRCSPMKGHSHVYWYRQLPEEGLKFMVYLQKENIIDESGMPKERFSAEFPKEGPSILRIQQVVRGDSAAYFCASSPLSREAFFGQGTRLTVV.

In DNA form, the CDR3 reads TGTGCCAGCAGCGTGTCCGGGGTACTTGAGCAGTTCTTC. Residues: CASSVSGVLEQFF. The chain employs TRBV9 and TRBJ2-1; TRBD2 might be the D (5 bases). Germline CDR1 and CDR2: SGDLS and YYNGEE. The V gene lost 2 bases and the J gene lost 9 bases, with 12 bases spanning the gap. This CDR3 has 13 residues.

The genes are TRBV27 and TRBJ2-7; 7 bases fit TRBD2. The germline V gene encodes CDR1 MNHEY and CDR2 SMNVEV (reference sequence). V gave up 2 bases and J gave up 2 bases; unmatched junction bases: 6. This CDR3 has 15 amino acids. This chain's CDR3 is CASSLNQRGTYEQYF. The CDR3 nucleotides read TGTGCCAGCAGTTTAAACCAGCGGGGAACCTACGAGCAGTACTTC.

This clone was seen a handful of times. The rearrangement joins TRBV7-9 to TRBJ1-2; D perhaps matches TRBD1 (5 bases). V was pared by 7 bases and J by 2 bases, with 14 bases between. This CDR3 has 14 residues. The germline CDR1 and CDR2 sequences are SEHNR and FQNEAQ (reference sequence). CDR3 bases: TGTGCCAGCATCCCGGGGGGGGGAAACTATGGCTACACCTTC. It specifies CASIPGGGNYGYTF.

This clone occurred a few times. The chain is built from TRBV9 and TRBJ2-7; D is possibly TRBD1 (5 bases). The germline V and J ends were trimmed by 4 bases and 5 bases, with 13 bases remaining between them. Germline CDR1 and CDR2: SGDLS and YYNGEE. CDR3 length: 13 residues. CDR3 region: CASSPHVGDEQYF. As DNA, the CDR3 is TGTGCCAGCAGCCCTCATGTAGGGGACGAGCAGTACTTC.

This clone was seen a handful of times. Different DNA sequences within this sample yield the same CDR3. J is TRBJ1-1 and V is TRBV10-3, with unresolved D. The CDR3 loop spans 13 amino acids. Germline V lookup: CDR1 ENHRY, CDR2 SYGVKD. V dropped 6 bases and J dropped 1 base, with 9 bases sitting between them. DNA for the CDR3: TGTGCCATCAGCCTGACGGCGAACACTGAAGCTTTCTTT. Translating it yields CAISLTANTEAFF.